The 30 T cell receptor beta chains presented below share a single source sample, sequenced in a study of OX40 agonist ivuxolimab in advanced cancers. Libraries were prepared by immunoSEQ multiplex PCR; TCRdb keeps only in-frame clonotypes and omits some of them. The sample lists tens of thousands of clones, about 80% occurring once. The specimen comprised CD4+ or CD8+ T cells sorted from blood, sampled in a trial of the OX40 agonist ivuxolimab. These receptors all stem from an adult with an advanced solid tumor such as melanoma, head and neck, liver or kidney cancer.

The CDR3 is CASSPRQVSNEKLFF. The CDR3 nucleotides read TGCGCCAGCAGCCCCCGACAGGTCTCTAATGAAAAACTGTTTTTT. This sequence joins TRBV5-1 and TRBJ1-4; D perhaps matches TRBD1 (6 bases). Trimming shortened V by 4 bases and J by 3 bases, and 13 bases separated the two germline ends. Germline CDR1 SGHRS, CDR2 YFSETQ. The CDR3 totals 15 residues.

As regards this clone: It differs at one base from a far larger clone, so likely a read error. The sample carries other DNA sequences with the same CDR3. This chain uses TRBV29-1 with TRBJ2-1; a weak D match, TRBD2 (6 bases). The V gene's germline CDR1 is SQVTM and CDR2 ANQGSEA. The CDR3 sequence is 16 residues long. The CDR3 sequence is CSAAGIAASSYNEQFF. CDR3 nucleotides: TGCAGCGCTGCCGGGATAGCGGCCAGCTCCTACAATGAACAGTTCTTC.

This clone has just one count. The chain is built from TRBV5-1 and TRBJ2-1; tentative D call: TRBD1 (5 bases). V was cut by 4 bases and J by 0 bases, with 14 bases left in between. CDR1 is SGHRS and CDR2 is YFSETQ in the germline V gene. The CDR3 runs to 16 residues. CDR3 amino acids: CASSVQERSSYNEQFF. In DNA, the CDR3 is TGCGCCAGCAGCGTACAGGAGAGAAGCTCCTACAATGAGCAGTTCTTC.

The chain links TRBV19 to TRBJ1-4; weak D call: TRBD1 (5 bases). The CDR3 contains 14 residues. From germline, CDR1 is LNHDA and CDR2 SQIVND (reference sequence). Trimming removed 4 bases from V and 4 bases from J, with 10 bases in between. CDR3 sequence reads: CASSTGAYNEKLFF. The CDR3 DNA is TGTGCCAGTAGTACCGGGGCCTATAATGAAAAACTGTTTTTT.

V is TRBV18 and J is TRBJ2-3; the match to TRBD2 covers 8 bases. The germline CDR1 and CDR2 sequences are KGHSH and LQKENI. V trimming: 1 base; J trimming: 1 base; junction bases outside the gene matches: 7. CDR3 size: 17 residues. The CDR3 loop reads CASSPRGATSGTDTQYF. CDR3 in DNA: TGTGCCAGCTCACCACGGGGAGCGACTAGCGGCACAGATACGCAGTATTTT.

The CDR3 sequence: CASSQNRDSPLHF. The CDR3 nucleotides read TGTGCCAGCAGCCAAAACAGGGATTCACCCCTCCACTTT. The chain links TRBV6-5 to TRBJ1-6; D may be TRBD1 (6 bases). The CDR3 consists of 13 residues. Germline V CDR1 and CDR2: MNHEY, SVGAGI. The ends were cut back, 6 bases at V and 8 bases at J, with 11 bases in the middle.

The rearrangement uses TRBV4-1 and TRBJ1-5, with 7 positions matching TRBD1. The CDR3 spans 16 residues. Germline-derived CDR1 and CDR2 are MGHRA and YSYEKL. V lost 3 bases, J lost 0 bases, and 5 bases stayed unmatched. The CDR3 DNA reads TGCGCCAGCAGCCACGCGGGGACAGTTAGCAATCAGCCCCAGCATTTT. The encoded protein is CASSHAGTVSNQPQHF.

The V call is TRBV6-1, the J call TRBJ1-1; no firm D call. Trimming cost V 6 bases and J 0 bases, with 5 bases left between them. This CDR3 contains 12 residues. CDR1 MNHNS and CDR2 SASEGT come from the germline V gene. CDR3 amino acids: CASRQLNTEAFF. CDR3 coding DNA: TGTGCCAGCAGGCAGCTGAACACTGAAGCTTTCTTT.

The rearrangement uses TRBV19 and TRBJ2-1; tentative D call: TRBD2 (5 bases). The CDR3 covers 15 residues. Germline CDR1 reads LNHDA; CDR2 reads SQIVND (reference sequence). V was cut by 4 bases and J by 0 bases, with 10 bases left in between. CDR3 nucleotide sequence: TGTGCCAGTAGTACCACGGGGAGCTCCTACAATGAGCAGTTCTTC. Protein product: CASSTTGSSYNEQFF. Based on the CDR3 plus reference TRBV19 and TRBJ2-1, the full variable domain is DGGITQSPKYLFRKEGQNVTLSCEQNLNHDAMYWYRQDPGQGLRLIYYSQIVNDFQKGDIAEGYSVSREKKESFPLTVTSAQKNPTAFYLCASSTTGSSYNEQFFGPGTRLTVL.

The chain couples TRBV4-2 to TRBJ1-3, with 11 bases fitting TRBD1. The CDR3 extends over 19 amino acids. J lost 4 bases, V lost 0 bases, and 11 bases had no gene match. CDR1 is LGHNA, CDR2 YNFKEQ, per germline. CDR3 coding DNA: TGTGCCAGCAGCCAAGATGGGTTGAGGGGACAGGGGGACGGAAACACCATATATTTT. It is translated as CASSQDGLRGQGDGNTIYF.

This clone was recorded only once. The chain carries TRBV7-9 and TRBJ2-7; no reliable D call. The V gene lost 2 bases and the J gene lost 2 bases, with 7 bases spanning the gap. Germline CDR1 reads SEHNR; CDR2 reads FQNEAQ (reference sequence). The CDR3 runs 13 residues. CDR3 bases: TGTGCCAGCAGCTTACCGGGTCCCTACGAGCAGTACTTC. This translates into CASSLPGPYEQYF. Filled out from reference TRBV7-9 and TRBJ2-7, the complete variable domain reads DTGVSQNPRHKITKRGQNVTFRCDPISEHNRLYWYRQTLGQGPEFLTYFQNEAQLEKSRLLSDRFSAERPKGSFSTLEIQRTEQGDSAMYLCASSLPGPYEQYFGPGTRLTVT.

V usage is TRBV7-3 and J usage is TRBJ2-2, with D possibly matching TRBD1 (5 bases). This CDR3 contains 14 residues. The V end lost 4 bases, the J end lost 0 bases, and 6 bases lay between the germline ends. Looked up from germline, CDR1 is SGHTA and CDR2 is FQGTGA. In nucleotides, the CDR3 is TGTGCCAGCAGCTGGGGCCCGAACACCGGGGAGCTGTTTTTT. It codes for CASSWGPNTGELFF.

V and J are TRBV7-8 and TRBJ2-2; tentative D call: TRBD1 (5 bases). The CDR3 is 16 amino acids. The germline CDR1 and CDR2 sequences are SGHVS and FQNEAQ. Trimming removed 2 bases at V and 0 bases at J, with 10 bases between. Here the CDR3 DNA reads TGTGCCAGCAGCTTAACAGGTCGCGCGAACACCGGGGAGCTGTTTTTT. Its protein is CASSLTGRANTGELFF.

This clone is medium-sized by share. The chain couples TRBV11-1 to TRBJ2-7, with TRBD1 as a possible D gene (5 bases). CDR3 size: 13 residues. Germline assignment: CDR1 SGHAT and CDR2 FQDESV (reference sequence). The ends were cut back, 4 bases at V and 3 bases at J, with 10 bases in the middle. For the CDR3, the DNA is TGTGCCAGCAGCTACATTAGGGGCTACGAGCAGTACTTC. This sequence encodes CASSYIRGYEQYF.

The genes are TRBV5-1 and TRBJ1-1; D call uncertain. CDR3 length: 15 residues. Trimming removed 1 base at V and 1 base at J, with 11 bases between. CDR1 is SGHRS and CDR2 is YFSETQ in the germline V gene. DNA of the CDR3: TGCGCCAGCAGCTTGACGTCCAGCCCGAACACTGAAGCTTTCTTT. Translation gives CASSLTSSPNTEAFF.

CDR3 coding DNA: TGTGCCAGCACCGACAGGGGCTACGAGCAGTACTTC. It specifies CASTDRGYEQYF. The chain links TRBV28 to TRBJ2-7; 8 nucleotides agree with TRBD1. The CDR3 spans 12 residues. Germline V gene data show CDR1 as MDHEN and CDR2 as SYDVKM. J was trimmed by 3 bases and V by 7 bases; bases with no gene match: 2.

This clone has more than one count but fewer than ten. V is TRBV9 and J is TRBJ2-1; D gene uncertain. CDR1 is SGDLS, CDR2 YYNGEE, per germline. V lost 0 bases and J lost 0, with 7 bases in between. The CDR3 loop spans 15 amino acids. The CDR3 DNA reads TGTGCCAGCAGCGTAGGAGTAAGCTCCTACAATGAGCAGTTCTTC. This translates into CASSVGVSSYNEQFF.

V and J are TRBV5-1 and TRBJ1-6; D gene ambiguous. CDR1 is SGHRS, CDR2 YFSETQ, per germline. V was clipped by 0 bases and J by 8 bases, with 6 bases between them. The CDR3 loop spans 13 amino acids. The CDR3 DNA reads TGCGCCAGCAGCTTGGAGGAGGATTCACCCCTCCACTTT. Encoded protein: CASSLEEDSPLHF. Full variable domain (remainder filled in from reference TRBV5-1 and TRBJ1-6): KAGVTQTPRYLIKTRGQQVTLSCSPISGHRSVSWYQQTPGQGLQFLFEYFSETQRNKGNFPGRFSGRQFSNSRSEMNVSTLELGDSALYLCASSLEEDSPLHFGNGTRLTVT.

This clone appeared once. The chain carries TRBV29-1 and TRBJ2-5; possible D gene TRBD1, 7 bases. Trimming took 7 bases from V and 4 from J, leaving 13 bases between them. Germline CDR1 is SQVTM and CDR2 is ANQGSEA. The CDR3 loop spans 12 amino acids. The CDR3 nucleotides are TGCAGCGCTCGACAGGGAGGAGAGACCCAGTACTTC. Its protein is CSARQGGETQYF.

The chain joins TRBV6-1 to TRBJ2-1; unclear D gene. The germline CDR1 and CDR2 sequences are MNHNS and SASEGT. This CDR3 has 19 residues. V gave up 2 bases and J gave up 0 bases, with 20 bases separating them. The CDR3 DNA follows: TGTGCCAGCAGTGAAAGGTCGGAGCAGGCCAGCTTCTCCTACAATGAGCAGTTCTTC. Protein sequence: CASSERSEQASFSYNEQFF.

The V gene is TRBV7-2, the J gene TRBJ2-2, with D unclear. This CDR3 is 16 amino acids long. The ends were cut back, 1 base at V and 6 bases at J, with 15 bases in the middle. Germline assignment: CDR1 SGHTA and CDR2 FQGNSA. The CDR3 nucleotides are TGTGCCAGCAGCTTAGATCAGGCCTTCACGGCCGGGGAGCTGTTTTTT. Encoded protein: CASSLDQAFTAGELFF.

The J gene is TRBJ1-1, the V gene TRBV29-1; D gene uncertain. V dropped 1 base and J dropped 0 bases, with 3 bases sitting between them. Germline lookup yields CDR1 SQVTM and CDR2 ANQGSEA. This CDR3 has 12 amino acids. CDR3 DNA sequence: TGCAGCGTTGAAGGAGTGAACACTGAAGCTTTCTTT. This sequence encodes CSVEGVNTEAFF.

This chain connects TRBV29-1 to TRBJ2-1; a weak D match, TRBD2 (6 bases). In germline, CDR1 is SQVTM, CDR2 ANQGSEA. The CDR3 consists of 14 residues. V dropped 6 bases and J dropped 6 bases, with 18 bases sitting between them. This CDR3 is CSVAAGLPANEQFF. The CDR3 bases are TGCAGCGTGGCCGCGGGGCTACCAGCCAATGAGCAGTTCTTC.

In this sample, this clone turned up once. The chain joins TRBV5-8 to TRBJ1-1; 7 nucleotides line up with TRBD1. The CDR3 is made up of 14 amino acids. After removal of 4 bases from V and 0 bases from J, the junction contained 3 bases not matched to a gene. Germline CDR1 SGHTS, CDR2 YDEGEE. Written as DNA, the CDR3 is TGTGCCAGCAGCAAGGGACAGTTGAACACTGAAGCTTTCTTT. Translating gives CASSKGQLNTEAFF.

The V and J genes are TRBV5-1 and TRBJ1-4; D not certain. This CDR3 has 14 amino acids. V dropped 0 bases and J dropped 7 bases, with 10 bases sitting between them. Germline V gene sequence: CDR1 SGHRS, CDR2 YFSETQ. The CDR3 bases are TGCGCCAGCAGCTTGGAGCAGCTAGGTGAAAAACTGTTTTTT. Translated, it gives CASSLEQLGEKLFF.

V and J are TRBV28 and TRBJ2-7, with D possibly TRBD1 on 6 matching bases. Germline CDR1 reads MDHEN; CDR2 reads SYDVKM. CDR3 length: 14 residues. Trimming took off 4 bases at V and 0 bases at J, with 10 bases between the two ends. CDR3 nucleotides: TGTGCCAGCAGTTCCGGGACACGCTCCTACGAGCAGTACTTC. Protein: CASSSGTRSYEQYF.

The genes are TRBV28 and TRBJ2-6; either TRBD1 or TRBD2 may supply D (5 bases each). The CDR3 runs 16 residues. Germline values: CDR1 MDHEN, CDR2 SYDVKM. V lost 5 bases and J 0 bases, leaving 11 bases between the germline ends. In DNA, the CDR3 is TGTGCCAGCAGTGGGGGACCCCGCTCTGGGGCCAACGTCCTGACTTTC. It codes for CASSGGPRSGANVLTF. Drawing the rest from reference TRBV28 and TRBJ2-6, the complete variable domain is DVKVTQSSRYLVKRTGEKVFLECVQDMDHENMFWYRQDPGLGLRLIYFSYDVKMKEKGDIPEGYSVSREKKERFSLILESASTNQTSMYLCASSGGPRSGANVLTFGAGSRLTVL.

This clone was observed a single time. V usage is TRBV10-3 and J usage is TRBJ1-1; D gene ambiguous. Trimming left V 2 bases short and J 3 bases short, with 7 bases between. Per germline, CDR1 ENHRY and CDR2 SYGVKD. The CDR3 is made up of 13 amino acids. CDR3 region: CAISEGRYTEAFF. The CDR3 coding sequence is TGTGCCATCAGTGAGGGTCGGTACACTGAAGCTTTCTTT.

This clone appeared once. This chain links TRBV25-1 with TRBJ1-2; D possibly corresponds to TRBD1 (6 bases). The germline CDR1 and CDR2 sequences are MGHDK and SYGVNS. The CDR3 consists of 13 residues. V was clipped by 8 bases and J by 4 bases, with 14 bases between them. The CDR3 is CASENKGGYGYTF. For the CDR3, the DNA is TGTGCCAGCGAAAATAAGGGGGGCTATGGCTACACCTTC.

The CDR3 sequence is CASSLWTDEAFF. The CDR3 DNA follows: TGTGCCAGCAGTCTGTGGACGGATGAAGCTTTCTTT. This sequence joins TRBV28 and TRBJ1-1; D is uncertain. The CDR3 runs 12 residues. The V end was cut by 5 bases, the J end by 7 bases, with 11 bases between. Germline V lookup: CDR1 MDHEN, CDR2 SYDVKM.